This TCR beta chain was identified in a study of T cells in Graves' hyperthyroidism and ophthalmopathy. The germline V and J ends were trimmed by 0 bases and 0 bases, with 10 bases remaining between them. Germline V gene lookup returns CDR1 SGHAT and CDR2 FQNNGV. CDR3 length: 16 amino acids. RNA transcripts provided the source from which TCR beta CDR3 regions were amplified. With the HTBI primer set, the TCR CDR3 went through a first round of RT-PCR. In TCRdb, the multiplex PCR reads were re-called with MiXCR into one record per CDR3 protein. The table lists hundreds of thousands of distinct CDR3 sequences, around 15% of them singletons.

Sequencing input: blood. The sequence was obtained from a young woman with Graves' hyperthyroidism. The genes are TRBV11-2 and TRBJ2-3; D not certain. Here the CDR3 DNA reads TGTGCCAGCAGCTTAGAGGCCACACTAAGCACAGATACGCAGTATTTT. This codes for CASSLEATLSTDTQYF.